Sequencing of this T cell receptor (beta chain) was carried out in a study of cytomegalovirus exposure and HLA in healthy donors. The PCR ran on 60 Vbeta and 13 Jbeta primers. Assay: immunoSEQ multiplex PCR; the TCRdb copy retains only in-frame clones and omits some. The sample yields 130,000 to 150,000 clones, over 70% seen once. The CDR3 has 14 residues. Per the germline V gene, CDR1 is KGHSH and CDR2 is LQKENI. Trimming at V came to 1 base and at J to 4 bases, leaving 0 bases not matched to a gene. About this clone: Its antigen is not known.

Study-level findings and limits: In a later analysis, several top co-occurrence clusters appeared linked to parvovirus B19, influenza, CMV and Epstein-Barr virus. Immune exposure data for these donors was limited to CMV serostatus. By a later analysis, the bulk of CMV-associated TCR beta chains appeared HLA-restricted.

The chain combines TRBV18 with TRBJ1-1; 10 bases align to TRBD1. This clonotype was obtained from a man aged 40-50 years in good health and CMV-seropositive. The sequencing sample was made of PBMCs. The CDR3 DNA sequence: TGTGCCAGCTCACCACGGACAGGGGGCACTGAAGCTTTCTTT. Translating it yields CASSPRTGGTEAFF.